This TCR beta chain was captured in a study of CD8 T cells in ankylosing spondylitis. V was pared by 0 bases and J by 6 bases, with 8 bases between. From germline, CDR1 is MNHEY and CDR2 SVGAGI. The CDR3 is 13 amino acids. This clonotype was recorded many times. TCRdb called the 5' RACE reads again in MiXCR, with one record for every CDR3 protein. The data contain hundreds of thousands of distinct CDR3 sequences, around 20% of them singletons. The chain combines TRBV6-5 with TRBJ1-1; D is perhaps TRBD1 (5 bases). The TCR comes from a male donor with ankylosing spondylitis or in good health (not recorded which). Sequencing used blood, either unsorted or a sorted T cell fraction (not recorded which). CDR3 amino acids: CASSYSEGSEAFF. In DNA, the CDR3 is TGTGCCAGCAGTTACTCGGAGGGGTCTGAAGCTTTCTTT.